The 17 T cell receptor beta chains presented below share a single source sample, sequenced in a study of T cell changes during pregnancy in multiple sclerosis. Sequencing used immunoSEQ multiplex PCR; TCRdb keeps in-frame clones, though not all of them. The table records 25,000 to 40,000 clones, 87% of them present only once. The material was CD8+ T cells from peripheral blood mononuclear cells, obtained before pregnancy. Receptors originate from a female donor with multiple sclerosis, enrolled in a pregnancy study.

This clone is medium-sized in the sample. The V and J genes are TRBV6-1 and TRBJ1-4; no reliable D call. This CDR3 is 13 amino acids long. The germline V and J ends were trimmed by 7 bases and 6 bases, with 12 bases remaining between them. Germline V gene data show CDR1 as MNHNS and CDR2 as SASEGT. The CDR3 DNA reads TGTGCCAGCACGGGAGAGGTACATGAAAAACTGTTTTTT. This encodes CASTGEVHEKLFF.

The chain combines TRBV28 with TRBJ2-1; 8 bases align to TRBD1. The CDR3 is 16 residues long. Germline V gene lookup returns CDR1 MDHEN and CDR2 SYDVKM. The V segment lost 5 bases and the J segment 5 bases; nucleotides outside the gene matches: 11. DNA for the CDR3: TGTGCCAGCAGTCAACCGGGACAGGTGAAGAACAATGAGCAGTTCTTC. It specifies CASSQPGQVKNNEQFF. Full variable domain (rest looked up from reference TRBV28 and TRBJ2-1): DVKVTQSSRYLVKRTGEKVFLECVQDMDHENMFWYRQDPGLGLRLIYFSYDVKMKEKGDIPEGYSVSREKKERFSLILESASTNQTSMYLCASSQPGQVKNNEQFFGPGTRLTVL.

The CDR3 DNA follows: TGTGCCAGCAGTGATGGACAGTTCACAGATACGCAGTATTTT. It is translated as CASSDGQFTDTQYF. V and J are TRBV27 and TRBJ2-3; tentatively, D is TRBD1 (6 bases). The length of the CDR3 is 14 residues. Germline V gene lookup returns CDR1 MNHEY and CDR2 SMNVEV (reference sequence). Trimming removed 5 bases at V and 2 bases at J, with 11 bases between.

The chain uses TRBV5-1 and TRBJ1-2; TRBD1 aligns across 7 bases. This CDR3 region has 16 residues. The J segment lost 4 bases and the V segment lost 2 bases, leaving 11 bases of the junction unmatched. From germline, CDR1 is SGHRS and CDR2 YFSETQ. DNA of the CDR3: TGCGCCAGCAGCTTAGGATCAGAACAGGGGAGCTATGGCTACACCTTC. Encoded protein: CASSLGSEQGSYGYTF.

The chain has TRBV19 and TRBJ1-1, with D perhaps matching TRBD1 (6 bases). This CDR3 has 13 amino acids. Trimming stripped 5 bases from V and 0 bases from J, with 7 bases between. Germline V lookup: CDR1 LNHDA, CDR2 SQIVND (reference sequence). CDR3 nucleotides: TGTGCCAGTAGTGGACAGATGAACACTGAAGCTTTCTTT. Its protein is CASSGQMNTEAFF.

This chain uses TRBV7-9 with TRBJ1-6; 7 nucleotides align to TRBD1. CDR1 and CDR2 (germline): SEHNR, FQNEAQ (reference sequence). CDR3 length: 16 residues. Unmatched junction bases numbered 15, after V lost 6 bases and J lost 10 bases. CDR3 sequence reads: CASSKAGDSPRSPLHF. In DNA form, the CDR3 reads TGTGCCAGCAGTAAAGCCGGGGACAGCCCAAGATCACCCCTCCACTTT.

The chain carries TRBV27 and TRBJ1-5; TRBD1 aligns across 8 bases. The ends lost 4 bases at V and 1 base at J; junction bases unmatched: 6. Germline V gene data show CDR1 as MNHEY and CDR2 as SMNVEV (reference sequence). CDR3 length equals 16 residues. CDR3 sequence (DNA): TGTGCCAGCAGTTCGAGGACAGGGTGGAGCAATCAGCCCCAGCATTTT. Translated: CASSSRTGWSNQPQHF.

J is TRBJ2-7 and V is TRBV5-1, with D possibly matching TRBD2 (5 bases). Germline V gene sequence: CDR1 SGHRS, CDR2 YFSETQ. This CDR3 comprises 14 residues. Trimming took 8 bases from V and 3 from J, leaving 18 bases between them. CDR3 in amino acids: CASTSPGRDYEQYF. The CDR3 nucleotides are TGCGCCAGTACTTCCCCGGGGAGAGACTACGAGCAGTACTTC.

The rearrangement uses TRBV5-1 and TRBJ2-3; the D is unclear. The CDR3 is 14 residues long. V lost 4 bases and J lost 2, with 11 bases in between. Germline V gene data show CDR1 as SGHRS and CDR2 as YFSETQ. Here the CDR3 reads CASSGGNPTDTQYF. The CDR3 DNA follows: TGCGCCAGCAGCGGCGGAAATCCCACAGATACGCAGTATTTT.

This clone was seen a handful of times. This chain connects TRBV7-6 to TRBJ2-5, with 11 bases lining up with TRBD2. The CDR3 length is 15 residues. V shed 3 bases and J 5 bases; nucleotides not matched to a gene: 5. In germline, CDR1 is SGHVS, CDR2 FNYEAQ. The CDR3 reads CASSLGSGREETQYF. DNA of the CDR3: TGTGCCAGCAGCTTGGGTAGCGGGAGGGAGGAGACCCAGTACTTC.

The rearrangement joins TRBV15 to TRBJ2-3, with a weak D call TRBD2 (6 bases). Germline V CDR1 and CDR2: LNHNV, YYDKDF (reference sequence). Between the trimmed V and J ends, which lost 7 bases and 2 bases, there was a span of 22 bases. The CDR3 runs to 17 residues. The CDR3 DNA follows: TGTGCCACCAAATTGGGGGAGTTTAGCGGAGACACAGATACGCAGTATTTT. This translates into CATKLGEFSGDTDTQYF.

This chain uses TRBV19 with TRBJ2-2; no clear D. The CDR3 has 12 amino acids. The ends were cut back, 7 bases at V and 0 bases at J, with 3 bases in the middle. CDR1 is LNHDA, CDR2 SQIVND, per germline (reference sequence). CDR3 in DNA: TGTGCCAGTACGGCGAACACCGGGGAGCTGTTTTTT. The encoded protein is CASTANTGELFF. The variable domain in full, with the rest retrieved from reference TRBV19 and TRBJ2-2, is DGGITQSPKYLFRKEGQNVTLSCEQNLNHDAMYWYRQDPGQGLRLIYYSQIVNDFQKGDIAEGYSVSREKKESFPLTVTSAQKNPTAFYLCASTANTGELFFGEGSRLTVL.

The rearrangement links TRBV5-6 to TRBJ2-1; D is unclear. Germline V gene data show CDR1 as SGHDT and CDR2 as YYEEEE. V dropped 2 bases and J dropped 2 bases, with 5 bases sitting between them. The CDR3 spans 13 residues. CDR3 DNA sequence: TGTGCCAGCAGCTTAGAGACCTACAATGAGCAGTTCTTC. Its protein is CASSLETYNEQFF.

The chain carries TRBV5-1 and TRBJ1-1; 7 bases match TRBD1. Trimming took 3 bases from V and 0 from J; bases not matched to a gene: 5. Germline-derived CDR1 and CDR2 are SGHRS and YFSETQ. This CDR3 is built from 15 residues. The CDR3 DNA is TGCGCCAGCAGCTCAAGACAGGGCATGAACACTGAAGCTTTCTTT. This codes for CASSSRQGMNTEAFF.

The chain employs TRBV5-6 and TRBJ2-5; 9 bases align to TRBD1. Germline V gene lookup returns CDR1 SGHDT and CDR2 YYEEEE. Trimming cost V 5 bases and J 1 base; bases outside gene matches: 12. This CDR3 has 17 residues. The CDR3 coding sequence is TGTGCCAGCAGTTCCTCCAGAGGGACAGGGCTCCAAGAGACCCAGTACTTC. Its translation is CASSSSRGTGLQETQYF.

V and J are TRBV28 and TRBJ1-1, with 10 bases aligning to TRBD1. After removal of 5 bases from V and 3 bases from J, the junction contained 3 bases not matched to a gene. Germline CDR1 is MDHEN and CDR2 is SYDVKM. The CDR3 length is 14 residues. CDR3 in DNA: TGTGCCAGCAGTCCGACAGGGGGCGACACTGAAGCTTTCTTT. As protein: CASSPTGGDTEAFF.

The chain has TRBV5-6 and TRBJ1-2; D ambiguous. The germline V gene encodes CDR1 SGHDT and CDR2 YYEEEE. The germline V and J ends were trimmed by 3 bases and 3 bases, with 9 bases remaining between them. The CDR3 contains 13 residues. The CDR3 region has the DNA TGTGCCAGCAGCTCGACGACTGACTATGGCTACACCTTC. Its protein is CASSSTTDYGYTF.